This TCR beta chain was sequenced for a study of blood T cell repertoires in COVID-19. Study-level background: Some COVID-19 samples were acute and others convalescent; all came from the United States, Italy and Spain. In each case, the material was cDNA or gDNA derived from T cells, B-cell-depleted T cells, or PBMCs.

Repertoires were generated with immunoSEQ multiplex PCR, while TCRdb's copy carries only in-frame clones and drops some. The data contain approximately 150,000 clones, roughly 80% of them singletons. Only a few counts were recorded for this clone. The identical CDR3 is also encoded by other nucleotide sequences in the sample. The CDR3 totals 11 residues. V was clipped by 6 bases and J by 7 bases, with 13 bases between them. Germline V gene sequence: CDR1 DFQATT, CDR2 SNEGSKA (reference sequence). This clonotype originated in a man between 45 and 60 years old with acute or convalescent COVID-19. The sample comprised peripheral blood. The V and J genes are TRBV20-1 and TRBJ2-7; TRBD1 is a possible D gene (6 bases). CDR3 in DNA: TGCAGTGCCCCACTAGGGGGAGAGCAGTACGTC. Translation: CSAPLGGEQYV.